These 28 T cell receptor beta chains share one sample of origin, sequenced in a study of T cells after yellow fever vaccination. A single record per CDR3 protein comes from TCRdb applying MiXCR to the 5' RACE reads. The repertoire holds fewer than 500,000 distinct CDR3 sequences, with 18% as singletons. The sample consisted of PBMCs, taken before the yellow fever booster vaccination. These receptors were obtained from a man aged 18 to 30 who received the YFV17D yellow fever vaccine.

This clonotype has just a few counts. This chain's CDR3 is CASSEVQAYEQYF. CDR3 sequence (DNA): TGTGCCAGTAGTGAGGTACAGGCCTACGAGCAGTACTTC. The chain joins TRBV19 to TRBJ2-7; TRBD1 might be the D (5 bases). Germline CDR1 reads LNHDA; CDR2 reads SQIVND (reference sequence). V was cut by 5 bases and J by 2 bases, with 10 bases left in between. CDR3 length equals 13 residues.

This clonotype has just a few counts. CDR3 in DNA: TGTGCCATCAGTCCCCCCGGGTCCTCCTACGAGCAGTACTTC. Amino acids: CAISPPGSSYEQYF. This chain connects TRBV10-3 to TRBJ2-7; D uncertain. The CDR3 extends over 14 amino acids. V was pared by 5 bases and J by 0 bases, with 11 bases between. Germline assignment: CDR1 ENHRY and CDR2 SYGVKD.

In this sample, this clonotype turned up a few times. The rearrangement joins TRBV10-3 to TRBJ2-2; weak D call: TRBD1 (8 bases). V lost 3 bases and J 6 bases, leaving 14 bases between the germline ends. The CDR3 is made up of 15 amino acids. Germline CDR1 reads ENHRY; CDR2 reads SYGVKD. Written as DNA, the CDR3 is TGTGCCATCAGTGAAGACAGGGGAGGGTCCGGGGAGCTGTTTTTT. Translating it yields CAISEDRGGSGELFF.

This clonotype turned up a few times. This sequence joins TRBV6-5 and TRBJ2-3, with D tentatively TRBD2 (7 bases). V lost 2 bases and J 0 bases, leaving 18 bases between the germline ends. There are 18 residues in the CDR3. Per germline, CDR1 MNHEY and CDR2 SVGAGI. The DNA for the CDR3 is TGTGCCAGCAGTTACGGAGGGGGGGCTTCCTCTAGCACAGATACGCAGTATTTT. Protein product: CASSYGGGASSSTDTQYF.

This clonotype was picked up a small number of times. CDR3 amino acids: CSARKDLNTDTQYF. In DNA, the CDR3 is TGCAGTGCGCGAAAGGACTTGAACACAGATACGCAGTATTTT. V gene TRBV20-1 combines with J gene TRBJ2-3; a weak D match, TRBD2 (5 bases). The CDR3 totals 14 residues. V was clipped by 6 bases and J by 2 bases, with 15 bases between them. CDR1 is DFQATT and CDR2 is SNEGSKA in the germline V gene (reference sequence).

V usage is TRBV12-3 or TRBV12-4 and J usage is TRBJ2-1; D is possibly TRBD2 (7 bases). This CDR3 is built from 14 residues. V dropped 7 bases and J dropped 8 bases, with 18 bases sitting between them. In nucleotides, the CDR3 is TGTGCCAGCAATGTAGTCCAGGGGAGGGATGAGCAGTTCTTC. It specifies CASNVVQGRDEQFF.

This sequence joins TRBV7-2 and TRBJ1-5, with TRBD1 as a possible D gene (5 bases). V was clipped by 5 bases and J by 0 bases, with 11 bases between them. CDR3 length: 15 residues. CDR1 and CDR2 (germline): SGHTA, FQGNSA. Written as DNA, the CDR3 is TGTGCCAGCAGCCCAAGGGGTTATAGCAATCAGCCCCAGCATTTT. It is translated as CASSPRGYSNQPQHF.

This clonotype was observed a handful of times. The chain recombines TRBV20-1 with TRBJ2-7; D might be TRBD1 (6 bases). Trimming removed 6 bases at V and 4 bases at J, with 19 bases between. CDR1 and CDR2 from the germline V gene are DFQATT and SNEGSKA (reference sequence). The CDR3 extends over 14 amino acids. The DNA for the CDR3 is TGCAGTGCCCAAGACTGGGGGCTTTCTTACGAGCAGTACTTC. This codes for CSAQDWGLSYEQYF.

In its sample, this clonotype was seen a few times. CDR3 loop: CASKTDRVASNQPQHF. The CDR3 nucleotides are TGTGCCAGCAAAACGGACAGGGTCGCAAGCAATCAGCCCCAGCATTTT. The V call is TRBV4-2, the J call TRBJ1-5; 8 bases agree with TRBD1. The germline gives CDR1 LGHNA, CDR2 YNFKEQ. This CDR3 spans 16 amino acids. The V segment lost 7 bases and the J segment 1 base; nucleotides outside the gene matches: 9.

This clonotype was seen more than once but under ten times. The chain couples TRBV9 to TRBJ2-1; the D call may be TRBD1 or TRBD2 (7 bases each). The V end lost 2 bases, the J end lost 5 bases, and 26 bases lay between the germline ends. In germline, CDR1 is SGDLS, CDR2 YYNGEE. This CDR3 region has 19 residues. The CDR3 loop is CASSVRSPDWAGGDNEQFF. The CDR3, as DNA: TGTGCCAGCAGCGTCCGATCCCCCGACTGGGCAGGGGGGGACAATGAGCAGTTCTTC.

This clonotype was recorded a few times. The DNA for the CDR3 is TGTGCCAGCAGCTTAGTCTGGGGTGGGGGTTTCTACAATGAGCAGTTCTTC. Its translation is CASSLVWGGGFYNEQFF. The chain employs TRBV7-6 and TRBJ2-1; either TRBD1 or TRBD2 may supply D (5 bases each). V was cut by 1 base and J by 3 bases, with 16 bases left in between. The V gene's germline CDR1 is SGHVS and CDR2 FNYEAQ. The CDR3 runs to 17 residues.

This clonotype was detected only a few times. The junction shows a germline mismatch at one end, possibly a read error. The genes are TRBV5-6 and TRBJ2-3; D unclear. CDR1 and CDR2 from the germline V gene are SGHDT and YYEEEE. The CDR3 has 13 residues. CDR3 region: CASSLVSTDTQYF. In nucleotides, the CDR3 is TGTGCCAGCAGTTTGGTCAGCACAGATACGCAGTATTTT.

The table lists this clonotype with a few counts. V usage is TRBV20-1 and J usage is TRBJ2-2; 7 bases align to TRBD2. Germline loops: CDR1 DFQATT, CDR2 SNEGSKA (reference sequence). The V gene end was trimmed by 6 bases and the J gene end by 0 bases; junction bases not matched to a gene: 10. The CDR3 is 16 amino acids. For the CDR3, the DNA is TGCAGTGCCAGGACTAGATCGGCCTCGAACACCGGGGAGCTGTTTTTT. It specifies CSARTRSASNTGELFF.

V is TRBV29-1 and J is TRBJ2-6; D remains ambiguous. V shed 4 bases and J shed 0 bases, with 4 bases lying between them. The CDR3 loop spans 13 amino acids. The germline CDR1 and CDR2 sequences are SQVTM and ANQGSEA. The DNA of the CDR3 is TGCAGCGTTGCCGGCTCTGGGGCCAACGTCCTGACTTTC. Amino acids: CSVAGSGANVLTF.

The V and J genes are TRBV19 and TRBJ1-1, with 7 bases that match TRBD1. CDR1 is LNHDA and CDR2 is SQIVND in the germline V gene (reference sequence). V dropped 10 bases and J dropped 4; count of bases not matched to a gene: 12. The CDR3 length is 14 residues. For the CDR3, the DNA is TGTGCCAACCAGTACAGGGGTAGGATCACTGAAGCTTTCTTT. Amino acid sequence: CANQYRGRITEAFF.

The chain recombines TRBV11-1 with TRBJ2-3; 10 positions agree with TRBD1. J gave up 2 bases and V 5 bases, and 7 bases lay outside the gene matches. Germline values: CDR1 SGHAT, CDR2 FQDESV (reference sequence). CDR3 length: 16 residues. The CDR3 region has the DNA TGTGCCAGCAGCCCGGGACAGGGGCTTTACACAGATACGCAGTATTTT. Translating gives CASSPGQGLYTDTQYF. Full variable domain (outside the CDR3, taken from reference TRBV11-1 and TRBJ2-3): EAEVAQSPRYKITEKSQAVAFWCDPISGHATLYWYRQILGQGPELLVQFQDESVVDDSQLPKDRFSAERLKGVDSTLKIQPAELGDSAMYLCASSPGQGLYTDTQYFGPGTRLTVL.

The chain carries TRBV7-8 and TRBJ2-7, with D maybe TRBD1 (6 bases). Deletions cut 0 bases from V and 11 bases from J, with 14 bases between. CDR1 SGHVS and CDR2 FQNEAQ come from the germline V gene. The length of the CDR3 is 13 residues. The DNA for the CDR3 is TGTGCCAGCAGCTTAGCGCCGCAGGGGCGGGAGTACTTC. This codes for CASSLAPQGREYF.

This sequence joins TRBV2 and TRBJ2-3, with 9 bases lining up with TRBD1. CDR3 size: 13 residues. Germline V gives CDR1 SNHLY, CDR2 FYNNEI. V gave up 5 bases and J gave up 11 bases; unmatched junction bases: 8. The CDR3 sequence: CASSNQGQGGQYF. The DNA of the CDR3 is TGTGCCAGCAGTAACCAGGGACAGGGAGGGCAGTATTTT. The complete variable domain, with remaining parts taken from reference TRBV2 and TRBJ2-3, reads EPEVTQTPSHQVTQMGQEVILRCVPISNHLYFYWYRQILGQKVEFLVSFYNNEISEKSEIFDDQFSVERPDGSNFTLKIRSTKLEDSAMYFCASSNQGQGGQYFGPGTRLTVL.

There are a few counts of this clonotype. This chain uses TRBV19 with TRBJ2-1, with TRBD1 as a possible D gene (7 bases). The V gene's germline CDR1 is LNHDA and CDR2 SQIVND (reference sequence). The CDR3 runs to 14 residues. The ends were cut back, 6 bases at V and 6 bases at J, with 15 bases in the middle. In nucleotides, the CDR3 is TGTGCCAGTAGATTCGGGGGACAGTTCAATGAGCAGTTCTTC. Amino acid sequence: CASRFGGQFNEQFF.

This clonotype was observed a handful of times. The genes are TRBV14 and TRBJ2-3; D is possibly TRBD2 (6 bases). Germline V gives CDR1 SGHDN, CDR2 FVKESK. The CDR3 consists of 11 residues. V was trimmed by 8 bases and J by 6 bases, leaving 9 bases between them. The CDR3 loop is CASAGGDTQYF. Here the CDR3 DNA reads TGTGCCAGCGCCGGGGGTGATACGCAGTATTTT.

This clonotype has a handful of counts. This chain links TRBV7-9 with TRBJ2-2; tentatively, D is TRBD1 (6 bases). V lost 10 bases and J 3 bases, leaving 15 bases between the germline ends. The CDR3 length is 14 residues. Germline V gives CDR1 SEHNR, CDR2 FQNEAQ (reference sequence). CDR3 loop: CATDRPLDTGELFF. CDR3 bases: TGTGCCACCGACAGGCCACTTGACACCGGGGAGCTGTTTTTT.

This clonotype was counted only a few times. CDR3 sequence (DNA): TGTGCCAGCAGCCCTAGGACAGTTTCTGCTTTCTTT. Its protein product is CASSPRTVSAFF. This chain uses TRBV6-6 with TRBJ1-1, with a possible D match to TRBD1 (6 bases). Trimming pared 6 bases from V and 11 bases from J, leaving 16 bases between. This CDR3 contains 12 residues. CDR1 and CDR2 from the germline V gene are MNHNY and SVGAGI (reference sequence).

V and J are TRBV7-8 and TRBJ2-7; no reliable D call. This CDR3 contains 13 residues. Deletions cut 1 base from V and 7 bases from J, with 11 bases between. Germline V gene sequence: CDR1 SGHVS, CDR2 FQNEAQ. CDR3 residues: CASSLDRGREQYV. The CDR3 coding sequence is TGTGCCAGCAGCTTAGACCGAGGCCGGGAGCAGTACGTC.

This clonotype was recorded a few times. V gene TRBV12-3 or TRBV12-4 combines with J gene TRBJ1-1; D ambiguous. V was shortened by 10 bases and J by 1 base, with 10 bases between the two germline ends. The CDR3 totals 12 residues. The CDR3 region is CATLPGNTEAFF. CDR3 in DNA: TGTGCCACCCTTCCAGGGAACACTGAAGCTTTCTTT.

The rearrangement uses TRBV6-6 and TRBJ2-3; 14 nucleotides agree with TRBD2. The CDR3 has 21 residues. Germline CDR1 and CDR2: MNHNY and SVGAGI (reference sequence). After removal of 6 bases from V and 1 base from J, the junction contained 18 bases not matched to a gene. The CDR3 region is CASRKHSPGLAGASGTDTQYF. In DNA form, the CDR3 reads TGTGCCAGCAGGAAGCACAGCCCGGGACTAGCGGGGGCATCAGGCACAGATACGCAGTATTTT.

The DNA of the CDR3 is TGTGCCAGCAGTGAAATCCGGGGTGATCAGCCCCAGCATTTT. Encoded protein: CASSEIRGDQPQHF. The chain employs TRBV2 and TRBJ1-5; unclear D gene. This CDR3 comprises 14 residues. Between the trimmed V and J ends, which lost 2 bases and 5 bases, there was a span of 10 bases. The germline CDR1 and CDR2 sequences are SNHLY and FYNNEI. The variable domain in full, with the rest retrieved from reference TRBV2 and TRBJ1-5, is EPEVTQTPSHQVTQMGQEVILRCVPISNHLYFYWYRQILGQKVEFLVSFYNNEISEKSEIFDDQFSVERPDGSNFTLKIRSTKLEDSAMYFCASSEIRGDQPQHFGDGTRLSIL.

The sample holds a few counts of this clonotype. The chain has TRBV6-5 and TRBJ2-1; D is possibly TRBD1 (6 bases). Germline V gene lookup returns CDR1 MNHEY and CDR2 SVGAGI. This CDR3 has 15 amino acids. The germline V and J ends were trimmed by 5 bases and 1 base, with 12 bases remaining between them. In DNA form, the CDR3 reads TGTGCCAGCAGTCCCGACCAGGGGTCCTACAATGAGCAGTTCTTC. Its translation is CASSPDQGSYNEQFF.

V is TRBV7-9 and J is TRBJ1-1; D ambiguous. The CDR3 totals 12 residues. CDR1 and CDR2 (germline): SEHNR, FQNEAQ (reference sequence). V shed 5 bases and J shed 11 bases, with 15 bases lying between them. CDR3 in amino acids: CASSEGIRRAFF. CDR3 DNA: TGTGCCAGCAGCGAAGGGATCCGGCGGGCTTTCTTT.